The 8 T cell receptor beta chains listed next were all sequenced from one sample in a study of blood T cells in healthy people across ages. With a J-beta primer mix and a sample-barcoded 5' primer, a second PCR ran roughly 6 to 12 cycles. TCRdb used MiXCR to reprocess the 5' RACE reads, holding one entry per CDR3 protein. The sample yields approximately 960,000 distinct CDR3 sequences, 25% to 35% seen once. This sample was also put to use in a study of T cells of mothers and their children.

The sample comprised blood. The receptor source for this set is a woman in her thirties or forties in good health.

The CDR3 DNA follows: TGCGCCAGCAGCCCGCCTAGAGGGACGGAGACCCAGTACTTC. Amino acid sequence: CASSPPRGTETQYF. The chain uses TRBV5-1 and TRBJ2-7; TRBD1 or TRBD2 may be the D gene (5 bases each). Judging by the DNA end, TRBJ2-5 fits better; the J call may be wrong. The CDR3 length is 14 residues. Germline V lookup: CDR1 SGHRS, CDR2 YFSETQ.

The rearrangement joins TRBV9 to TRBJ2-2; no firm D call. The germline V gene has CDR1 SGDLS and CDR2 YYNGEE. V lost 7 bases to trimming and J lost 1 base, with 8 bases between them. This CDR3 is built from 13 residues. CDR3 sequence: CASGAGNTGELFF. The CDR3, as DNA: TGTGCCAGCGGAGCAGGGAACACCGGGGAGCTGTTTTTT.

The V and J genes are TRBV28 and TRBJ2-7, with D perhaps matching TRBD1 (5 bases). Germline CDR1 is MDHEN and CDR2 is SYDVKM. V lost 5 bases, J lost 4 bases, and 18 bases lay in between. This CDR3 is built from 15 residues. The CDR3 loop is CASSPPKSQGYEQYF. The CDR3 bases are TGTGCCAGCAGTCCCCCCAAAAGTCAGGGTTACGAGCAGTACTTC.

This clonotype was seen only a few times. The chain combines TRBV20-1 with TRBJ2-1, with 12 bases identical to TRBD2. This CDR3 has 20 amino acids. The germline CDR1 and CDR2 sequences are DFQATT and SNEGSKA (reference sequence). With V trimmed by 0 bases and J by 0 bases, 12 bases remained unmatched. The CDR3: CSARDSGTSGSLSSYNEQFF. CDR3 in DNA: TGCAGTGCTAGAGATTCCGGGACTAGCGGGTCTTTGAGCTCCTACAATGAGCAGTTCTTC.

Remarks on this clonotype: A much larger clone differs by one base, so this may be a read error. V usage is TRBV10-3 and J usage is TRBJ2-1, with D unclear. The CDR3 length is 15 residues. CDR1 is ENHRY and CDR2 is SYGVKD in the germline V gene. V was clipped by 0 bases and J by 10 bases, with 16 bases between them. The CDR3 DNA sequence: TGTGCCATCAGTGAGTCGATGGCCAGCTCCTACGAGCAGTTCTTC. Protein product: CAISESMASSYEQFF.

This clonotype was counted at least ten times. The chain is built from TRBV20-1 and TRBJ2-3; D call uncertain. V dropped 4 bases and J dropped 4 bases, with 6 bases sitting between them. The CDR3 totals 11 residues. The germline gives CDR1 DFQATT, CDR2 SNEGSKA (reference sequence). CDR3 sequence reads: CSANHADTQYF. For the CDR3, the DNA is TGCAGTGCTAACCATGCAGATACGCAGTATTTT.

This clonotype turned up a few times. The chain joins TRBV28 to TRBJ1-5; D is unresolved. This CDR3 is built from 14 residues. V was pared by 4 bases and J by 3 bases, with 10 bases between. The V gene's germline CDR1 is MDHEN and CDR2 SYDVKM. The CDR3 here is CASSWKQSNQPQHF. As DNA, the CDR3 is TGTGCCAGCAGTTGGAAGCAGTCCAATCAGCCCCAGCATTTT.

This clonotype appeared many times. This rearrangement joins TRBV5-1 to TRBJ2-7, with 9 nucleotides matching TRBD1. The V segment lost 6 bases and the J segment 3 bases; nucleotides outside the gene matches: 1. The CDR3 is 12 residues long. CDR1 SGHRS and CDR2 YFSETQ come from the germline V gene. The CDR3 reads CASTGQGYEQYF. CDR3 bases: TGCGCCAGCACGGGACAGGGCTACGAGCAGTACTTC. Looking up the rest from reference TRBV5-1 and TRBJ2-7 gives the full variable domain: KAGVTQTPRYLIKTRGQQVTLSCSPISGHRSVSWYQQTPGQGLQFLFEYFSETQRNKGNFPGRFSGRQFSNSRSEMNVSTLELGDSALYLCASTGQGYEQYFGPGTRLTVT.